This note documents a single TCR beta chain sequence. The data stem from a study of OX40 agonist ivuxolimab in advanced cancers. The wider study: Aged about 23 to 90 with a mean of about 63 years, they were approximately 80% male.

CDR1 is MGHRA, CDR2 YSYEKL, per germline. The germline V and J ends were trimmed by 3 bases and 0 bases, with 10 bases remaining between them. CDR3 length: 15 amino acids. The data were produced by immunoSEQ multiplex PCR, yet TCRdb's version contains in-frame clones alone and is incomplete. This repertoire shows about 47,000 clones, roughly 80% found once; its top ten account for under 30%. The J gene is TRBJ2-3, the V gene TRBV4-1; D might be TRBD2 (6 bases). This specimen consisted of CD4+ or CD8+ T cells sorted from blood, obtained in a trial of the OX40 agonist ivuxolimab. The source is an adult with an advanced solid tumor such as melanoma, head and neck, liver or kidney cancer. The CDR3 bases are TGCGCCAGCAGCCAGGGGGGATCAAGCACAGATACGCAGTATTTT. It encodes CASSQGGSSTDTQYF.